This TCR beta chain is from a study of PD-1 blockade in mismatch repair-deficient tumors. On the study more broadly: All were previously treated, progressing patients with eleven to twelve mismatch repair-deficient cancer types. Points from the study as a whole: Tumor-resident clones, often absent from pretreatment blood, expanded after pembrolizumab and then contracted.

Sequencing was performed with immunoSEQ multiplex PCR; in TCRdb, only in-frame clones are kept and a portion is missing. The repertoire holds 100,000 to 150,000 clones, roughly nine tenths seen once, with less than 15% in the top ten. Every patient had mismatch repair deficiency by PCR or immunohistochemistry. This clone has just one count. Its target is unknown. The material sequenced was peripheral blood, taken 44 weeks after starting pembrolizumab. This clonotype was sampled from an adult with mismatch repair-deficient cancer.

CDR3 sequence reads: CATPPGLAGIDEQFF. CDR3 bases: TGTGCCACCCCTCCCGGGCTAGCGGGAATCGATGAGCAGTTCTTC. This chain connects TRBV2 to TRBJ2-1; 9 bases are shared with TRBD2. After removal of 10 bases from V and 8 bases from J, the junction contained 15 bases not matched to a gene. The CDR3 sequence is 15 residues long. Germline-derived CDR1 and CDR2 are SNHLY and FYNNEI.